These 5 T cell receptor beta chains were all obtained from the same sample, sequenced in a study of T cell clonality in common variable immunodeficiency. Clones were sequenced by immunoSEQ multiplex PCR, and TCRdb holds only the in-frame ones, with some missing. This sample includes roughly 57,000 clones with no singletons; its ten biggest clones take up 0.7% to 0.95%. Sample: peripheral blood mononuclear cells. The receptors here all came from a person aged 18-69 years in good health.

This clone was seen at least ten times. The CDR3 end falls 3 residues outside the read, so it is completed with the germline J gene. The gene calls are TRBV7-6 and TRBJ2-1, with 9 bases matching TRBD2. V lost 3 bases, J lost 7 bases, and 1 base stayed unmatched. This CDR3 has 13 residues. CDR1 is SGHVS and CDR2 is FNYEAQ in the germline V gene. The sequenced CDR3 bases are TGTGCCAGCAGCTTTAGCGGGGGAAATGAG. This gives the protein CASSFSGGNE. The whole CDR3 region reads CASSFSGGNEQFF.

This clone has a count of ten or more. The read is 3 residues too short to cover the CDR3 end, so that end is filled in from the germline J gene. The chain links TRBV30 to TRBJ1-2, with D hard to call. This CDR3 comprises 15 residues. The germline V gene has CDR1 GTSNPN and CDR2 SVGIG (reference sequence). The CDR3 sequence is CAWTRTSGSADTYTF. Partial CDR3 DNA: TGTGCCTGGACGCGGACTAGCGGGAGTGCAGATACC.

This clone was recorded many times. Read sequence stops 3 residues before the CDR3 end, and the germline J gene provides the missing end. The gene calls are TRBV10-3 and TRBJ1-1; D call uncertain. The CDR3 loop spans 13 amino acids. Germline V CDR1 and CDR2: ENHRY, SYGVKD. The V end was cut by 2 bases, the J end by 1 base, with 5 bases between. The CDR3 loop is CAISETRNTEAFF. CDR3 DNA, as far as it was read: TGTGCCATCAGTGAGACTAGGAACACTGAA.

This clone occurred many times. The chain's CDR3 is CASSPLHTGVGGEAFF. The sequenced part of the CDR3 DNA is TGTGCCAGCTCACCACTACATACAGGGGTGGGTGGTGAA. The rearrangement joins TRBV18 to TRBJ1-1; TRBD1 aligns across 7 bases. The read falls 3 residues short of the CDR3 end, and the missing part is taken from the germline J gene. This CDR3 spans 16 amino acids. Germline CDR1 is KGHSH and CDR2 is LQKENI. The junction had 12 bases not matched to a gene; V was cut back by 1 base and J by 7 bases.

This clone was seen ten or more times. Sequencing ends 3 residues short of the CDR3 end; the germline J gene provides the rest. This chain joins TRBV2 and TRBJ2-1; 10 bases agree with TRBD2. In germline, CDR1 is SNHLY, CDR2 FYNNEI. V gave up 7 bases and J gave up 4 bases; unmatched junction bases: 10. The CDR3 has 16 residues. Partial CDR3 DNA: TGTGCCAGCAACCCTAAGACTAGCGGGTCTTACAATGAG. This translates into CASNPKTSGSYNE. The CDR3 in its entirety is CASNPKTSGSYNEQFF.